This T cell receptor (beta chain) emerged from a study of regulatory T cells in long-lasting Graves disease. Time point indicated: newly diagnosed GD, antithyroid drugs for less than 3 months. From RNA extracted from PBMCs, the TCR library was made. For TCR beta, libraries came from iRepertoire HTBI primers and Arm-PCR of CDR3 regions. Each CDR3 protein is one row after TCRdb ran MiXCR on the multiplex PCR reads. The repertoire has 450,000 to 650,000 distinct CDR3 sequences, around 15% of them found once; the top ten carry 25%. Germline loops: CDR1 MNHEY, CDR2 SMNVEV (reference sequence). This CDR3 has 13 amino acids. V lost 7 bases, J lost 2 bases, and 11 bases lay in between. These sequences were also reported in another study, on T cells in Graves' hyperthyroidism and ophthalmopathy. That paper notes: The study left out patients who had uncontrolled infection, other autoimmune disease, pregnancy or lactation.

The chain couples TRBV27 to TRBJ1-1; D is uncertain. The sequencing used peripheral blood mononuclear cells (PBMCs), collected at new diagnosis, from a patient treated with antithyroid drugs. This clonotype was obtained from a woman aged 35-65 years with Graves disease. This CDR3 reads CASNGMANTEAFF. The CDR3, as DNA: TGTGCCAGCAATGGCATGGCTAACACTGAAGCTTTCTTT.